What follows describes a single T cell receptor (beta chain). This clonotype was seen a handful of times. Its antigen remains unidentified. No base quality values were provided; no much bigger clone lies one nucleotide off. The germline V gene encodes CDR1 SGHVS and CDR2 FQNEAQ. Trimming takes 2 bases from V and 6 bases from J, and the germline ends sit 8 bases apart. From the cysteine through the phenylalanine, the CDR3 covers 13 amino acids. The retained sequence is limited to the CDR3, 39 bases, with the frame set at the first base. Libraries came from 5' RACE. The sample was run on a NextSeq 500. The TCR library protocol attached unique molecular identifiers to individual cDNA molecules to correct for sequencing error and PCR bias. Sequencing covered both TCR alpha and beta chains, and within each sample the abundances of alpha and beta sequences were tightly co-correlated. The published analysis was carried out like this. Decombinator V4 was used to annotate TCR sequences for V gene, J gene and CDR3. Expanded TCRs were defined as changing significantly between any two time points under a Poisson model with p below 0.0001. TCR abundances were normalised to the total number of TCRs sequenced per sample and expressed as counts per million. MAIT TCRs were defined by TRAV1-2 paired with TRAJ12, TRAJ20 or TRAJ33, and iNKT TCRs by TRAV10 paired with TRAJ18. VDJdb, accessed on 1 November 2021, was searched for TCRs annotated for CMV, EBV and SARS-CoV-2, and TCRs annotated for more than one antigen were excluded. The public sequencing data were trimmed at Q25 with fastp and processed into clonotypes with MiXCR by TCRdb, which kept only in-frame beta chains. Identical CDR3 protein sequences are pooled into one entry, listed with their most common genes and DNA. The V and J calls shown here were made by TCRdb, not taken from the authors' results. For this sample there are more than 20,000 distinct CDR3 sequences; roughly 6% appear just once. The top ten clonotypes cover 2% to 3% of the sample.

The data stem from a study of early T cells in non-severe SARS-CoV-2 infection (dated by TCRdb to about 2021). With respect to the entire study: TCR sequencing used bulk RNA from unsorted whole blood, so alpha and beta chains could not be paired. General findings and caveats noted by the study authors: VDJdb matching was skewed toward anti-spike CD8 responses and likely underestimated virus-specific expansions by missing private and CD4 specificities.

A case-control design nested within a healthcare worker cohort in London, UK, was used, with weekly nasopharyngeal swab PCR tests and blood sampling performed. Healthcare workers were recruited during the week of the UK lockdown, between 23 and 31 March 2020, and followed weekly for up to about 15 weeks. Sequencing was done on a sample of whole blood. This chain joins TRBV7-8 to TRBJ2-1; the best D guess is TRBD2, with 5 bases matching. The origin of this receptor is an adult who was a healthcare worker with PCR-confirmed SARS-CoV-2 infection or an uninfected control (not recorded which). The nucleotides are TGTGCCAGCAGCTTACTCACTAGCAATGAGCAGTTCTTC. The translation is CASSLLTSNEQFF.